These 25 T cell receptor beta chains came from one sample sequenced in a study of graft-versus-host responses after intestinal transplantation. These receptors' targets are unknown. Some clones are missing from TCRdb's copy, which holds only in-frame ones; the method was immunoSEQ multiplex PCR. Among around 97,000 clones, around nine tenths were seen once, and the ten largest hold around 5.8%. The material was unstimulated CD8+ T cells sorted from spleen or lymph node cells, obtained before intestinal transplant. The receptors were gathered from a human donor who received an intestinal transplant.

The V gene is TRBV21-1, the J gene TRBJ2-5; TRBD1, the table's D call, lacks a check against the DNA. TRBV21-1 is tagged as a pseudogene. There are 17 residues in the CDR3. This CDR3 reads CASSVHGKGQPQETQYF. CDR3 nucleotides: TGTGCCAGCAGCGTACACGGTAAGGGACAGCCACAAGAGACCCAGTACTTC.

J is TRBJ1-1 and V is TRBV6-5, with D perhaps matching TRBD1 (6 bases). Germline CDR1 MNHEY, CDR2 SVGAGI. Deletions cut 4 bases from V and 2 bases from J, with 11 bases between. The CDR3 spans 14 residues. The CDR3 is CASSLYRVNTEAFF. Here the CDR3 DNA reads TGTGCCAGCAGTTTATACAGGGTCAACACTGAAGCTTTCTTT.

This rearrangement joins TRBV11-1 to TRBJ2-2, with a weak D call TRBD1 (6 bases). V lost 1 base, J lost 6 bases, and 12 bases lay in between. The CDR3 is 15 amino acids. CDR1 SGHAT and CDR2 FQDESV come from the germline V gene (reference sequence). In DNA, the CDR3 is TGTGCCAGCAGCTTAGGCACAGGGAGTCCCGGGGAGCTGTTTTTT. Its protein product is CASSLGTGSPGELFF.

This chain uses TRBV6-1 with TRBJ2-2; weak D call: TRBD1 (7 bases). V dropped 1 base and J dropped 4 bases, with 22 bases sitting between them. Germline assignment: CDR1 MNHNS and CDR2 SASEGT. CDR3 size: 19 residues. CDR3 nucleotide sequence: TGTGCCAGCAGTGAAGAGGCGGGAACGGGCACAGGGGTCACCGGGGAGCTGTTTTTT. Protein sequence: CASSEEAGTGTGVTGELFF.

The rearrangement links TRBV6-6 to TRBJ1-1; D is unclear. Trimming took 7 bases from V and 4 from J, leaving 19 bases between them. The CDR3 consists of 15 residues. Germline CDR1 reads MNHNY; CDR2 reads SVGAGI (reference sequence). The CDR3 DNA follows: TGTGCCAGCATCCAACTCGCAGGAGGTACCACTGAAGCTTTCTTT. It codes for CASIQLAGGTTEAFF.

This chain joins TRBV7-6 and TRBJ2-3; TRBD2 might be the D (5 bases). CDR1 and CDR2 from the germline V gene are SGHVS and FNYEAQ. Between the trimmed V and J ends, which lost 3 bases and 0 bases, there was a span of 13 bases. The CDR3 loop spans 16 amino acids. CDR3 in DNA: TGTGCCAGCAGCTTCGAGACTAAGACTAGCACAGATACGCAGTATTTT. Its translation is CASSFETKTSTDTQYF.

The V gene is TRBV2, the J gene TRBJ2-1; 8 bases are shared with TRBD2. J gave up 6 bases and V 0 bases, and 7 bases lay outside the gene matches. Germline CDR1 and CDR2: SNHLY and FYNNEI. The CDR3 runs to 16 residues. The CDR3 region has the DNA TGTGCCAGCAGTGAAGCGGGGGTAGCGGGACTCAATGAGCAGTTCTTC. Its translation: CASSEAGVAGLNEQFF.

This clone was picked up a small number of times. The gene calls are TRBV4-1 and TRBJ1-6, with 9 bases aligning to TRBD1. The CDR3 runs 16 residues. With V trimmed by 0 bases and J by 7 bases, 4 bases remained unmatched. Per germline, CDR1 MGHRA and CDR2 YSYEKL. CDR3 sequence reads: CASSQDRDRENSPLHF. CDR3 bases: TGCGCCAGCAGCCAAGATCGGGACAGGGAGAATTCACCCCTCCACTTT.

The chain employs TRBV7-9 and TRBJ1-1; D ambiguous. Trimming stripped 5 bases from V and 3 bases from J, with 19 bases between. Germline assignment: CDR1 SEHNR and CDR2 FQNEAQ (reference sequence). This CDR3 is 16 amino acids long. The CDR3: CASSPSGEHGDTEAFF. The DNA for the CDR3 is TGTGCCAGCAGCCCCTCCGGCGAACACGGGGACACTGAAGCTTTCTTT.

This chain uses TRBV11-2 with TRBJ1-1; a possible D gene is TRBD1 (5 bases). Germline V CDR1 and CDR2: SGHAT, FQNNGV. V was trimmed by 8 bases and J by 1 base, leaving 17 bases between them. This CDR3 has 15 amino acids. CDR3 amino acids: CASGSLVTGNTEAFF. Written as DNA, the CDR3 is TGTGCCAGCGGAAGCTTAGTTACAGGGAACACTGAAGCTTTCTTT. Filled out from reference TRBV11-2 and TRBJ1-1, the complete variable domain reads EAGVAQSPRYKIIEKRQSVAFWCNPISGHATLYWYQQILGQGPKLLIQFQNNGVVDDSQLPKDRFSAERLKGVDSTLKIQPAKLEDSAVYLCASGSLVTGNTEAFFGQGTRLTVV.

This chain connects TRBV6-5 to TRBJ2-7, with a tentative D call TRBD1 (5 bases). This CDR3 has 16 amino acids. V was pared by 0 bases and J by 1 base, with 13 bases between. From germline, CDR1 is MNHEY and CDR2 SVGAGI. CDR3 nucleotide sequence: TGTGCCAGCAGTTACTCACGACAGCTACCTTCCTACGAGCAGTACTTC. It encodes CASSYSRQLPSYEQYF.

The chain is built from TRBV25-1 and TRBJ2-1, with no clear D. The V and J ends lost 7 bases and 10 bases respectively, with 11 bases between them. This CDR3 is built from 11 residues. The germline gives CDR1 MGHDK, CDR2 SYGVNS. The CDR3 is CASMIGLEQFF. The CDR3 DNA follows: TGTGCCAGCATGATAGGCTTGGAGCAGTTCTTC.

The chain recombines TRBV7-2 with TRBJ2-3; 9 nucleotides match TRBD2. CDR3 length equals 15 residues. V shed 3 bases, J shed 4 bases, and the junction held 5 bases outside the gene matches. The V gene's germline CDR1 is SGHTA and CDR2 FQGNSA. The DNA for the CDR3 is TGTGCCAGCAGCTTCGGGACTAGCAACGCAGATACGCAGTATTTT. Its protein product is CASSFGTSNADTQYF.

This chain's CDR3 is CASSFLNQPQHF. The CDR3 DNA reads TGTGCCAGCAGCTTCTTGAATCAGCCCCAGCATTTT. The chain joins TRBV7-9 to TRBJ1-5; D gene unclear. The CDR3 extends over 12 amino acids. Germline CDR1 is SEHNR and CDR2 is FQNEAQ (reference sequence). Trimming stripped 3 bases from V and 4 bases from J, with 4 bases between.

This clone was seen a single time. This rearrangement joins TRBV5-1 to TRBJ1-1, with 10 nucleotides matching TRBD1. The V segment lost 4 bases and the J segment 1 base; nucleotides outside the gene matches: 7. CDR3 length: 16 residues. Germline V lookup: CDR1 SGHRS, CDR2 YFSETQ. The CDR3 loop reads CASSTPGTGENTEAFF. DNA for the CDR3: TGCGCCAGCAGCACACCCGGGACAGGGGAGAACACTGAAGCTTTCTTT. Together with reference TRBV5-1 and TRBJ1-1, the CDR3 gives the full variable domain: KAGVTQTPRYLIKTRGQQVTLSCSPISGHRSVSWYQQTPGQGLQFLFEYFSETQRNKGNFPGRFSGRQFSNSRSEMNVSTLELGDSALYLCASSTPGTGENTEAFFGQGTRLTVV.

CDR3 nucleotide sequence: TGTGCCAGTAGTCCGGGGGTTTTATACAATGAGCAGTTCTTC. Translation gives CASSPGVLYNEQFF. This chain joins TRBV19 and TRBJ2-1; weak D call: TRBD2 (6 bases). V gave up 5 bases and J gave up 4 bases, with 12 bases separating them. The germline V gene has CDR1 LNHDA and CDR2 SQIVND (reference sequence). The CDR3 has 14 residues.

This clone was seen just once. The V call is TRBV5-1, the J call TRBJ1-1, with D possibly matching TRBD1 (6 bases). Trimming cost V 2 bases and J 2 bases, with 19 bases left between them. CDR1 is SGHRS and CDR2 is YFSETQ in the germline V gene. The CDR3 totals 17 residues. The CDR3 here is CASSLRTSGASNTEAFF. As DNA, the CDR3 is TGCGCCAGCAGCTTACGTACCTCAGGGGCCTCCAACACTGAAGCTTTCTTT.

The V and J genes are TRBV2 and TRBJ1-5, with 8 bases identical to TRBD1. The germline V gene has CDR1 SNHLY and CDR2 FYNNEI. V shed 4 bases and J 0 bases; nucleotides not matched to a gene: 5. The CDR3 extends over 16 amino acids. For the CDR3, the DNA is TGTGCCAGCAGTGCAGGGGGCTCATATAGCAATCAGCCCCAGCATTTT. Protein: CASSAGGSYSNQPQHF.

The CDR3 DNA is TGTGCCATCAGCGCGACTAGCGGACAAGAGACCCAGTACTTC. This encodes CAISATSGQETQYF. The chain carries TRBV10-3 and TRBJ2-5; 9 positions match TRBD2. The J segment lost 2 bases and the V segment lost 6 bases, leaving 4 bases of the junction unmatched. The CDR3 extends over 14 amino acids. CDR1 and CDR2 from the germline V gene are ENHRY and SYGVKD.

V usage is TRBV10-3 and J usage is TRBJ1-2; 9 bases map to TRBD1. Trimming took 1 base from V and 3 from J; bases not matched to a gene: 15. The V gene's germline CDR1 is ENHRY and CDR2 SYGVKD. The CDR3 spans 19 residues. As DNA, the CDR3 is TGTGCCATCAGTGAGTTTCGATTGTGGGACAGGGACTTTCACTATGGCTACACCTTC. Translated, it gives CAISEFRLWDRDFHYGYTF.

The rearrangement links TRBV19 to TRBJ2-1; 9 positions agree with TRBD1. Germline V gene lookup returns CDR1 LNHDA and CDR2 SQIVND (reference sequence). The CDR3 totals 15 residues. V dropped 6 bases and J dropped 8; count of bases not matched to a gene: 11. The CDR3 loop reads CASSHETGGEDEQFF. DNA of the CDR3: TGTGCCAGTAGCCACGAGACAGGGGGAGAAGATGAGCAGTTCTTC.

The chain has TRBV4-1 and TRBJ1-2; D unresolved. Trimming pared 8 bases from V and 1 base from J, leaving 11 bases between. The CDR3 totals 13 residues. Germline V gene lookup returns CDR1 MGHRA and CDR2 YSYEKL. CDR3 loop: CASGEVGNYGYTF. Here the CDR3 DNA reads TGCGCCAGCGGGGAGGTTGGTAACTATGGCTACACCTTC.

This clone showed up just once. The genes are TRBV29-1 and TRBJ2-3; D unclear. The CDR3 extends over 11 amino acids. V lost 4 bases, J lost 2 bases, and 4 bases lay in between. CDR1 is SQVTM, CDR2 ANQGSEA, per germline. For the CDR3, the DNA is TGCAGCGTTGTCTACACAGATACGCAGTATTTT. It translates to CSVVYTDTQYF.

The gene calls are TRBV29-1 and TRBJ1-4, with D maybe TRBD1 (5 bases). Between the trimmed V and J ends, which lost 4 bases and 0 bases, there was a span of 12 bases. The CDR3 runs to 15 residues. CDR1 and CDR2 from the germline V gene are SQVTM and ANQGSEA. CDR3 bases: TGCAGCGTTGGATCTCAGACAGCAACTAATGAAAAACTGTTTTTT. This codes for CSVGSQTATNEKLFF.

The gene calls are TRBV27 and TRBJ2-6, with D perhaps assigned TRBD1 or TRBD2 (5 bases each). CDR1 and CDR2 (germline): MNHEY, SMNVEV (reference sequence). V was shortened by 5 bases and J by 3 bases, with 20 bases between the two germline ends. The CDR3 contains 18 residues. The CDR3 sequence is CASSPQGGTSYGANVLTF. The CDR3 nucleotides are TGTGCCAGCAGTCCCCAGGGTGGGACCTCTTATGGGGCCAACGTCCTGACTTTC.